The source of this TCR beta chain is a study of T cells in Graves' hyperthyroidism and ophthalmopathy. General observations from the study: The model anticipated ophthalmopathy a median about 6.5 months pre-onset. Ophthalmopathy could be told apart from stable hyperthyroidism with a 13 V-J model.

RNA transcripts provided the source from which TCR beta CDR3 regions were amplified. A set of HTBI primers served as the primers for a first-round RT-PCR of the TCR CDR3. MiXCR was run by TCRdb on the multiplex PCR reads, yielding one entry per CDR3 protein. Among about 420,000 distinct CDR3 sequences listed, 12% to 15% were seen once. For this clonotype: The antigen is not known.

Patients aged 18 to 65 had newly diagnosed hyperthyroidism lasting under 2 months. Cells are PBMCs isolated from more than 8.5 ml of fresh blood. The CDR3 has 15 amino acids. Trimming removed 5 bases from V and 4 bases from J; junction bases left unmatched: 12. Looked up from germline, CDR1 is GTSNPN and CDR2 is SVGIG (reference sequence). This chain links TRBV30 with TRBJ2-7; TRBD1 matches at 9 bases. Sequencing used blood. The TCR was taken from a woman under 30 with Graves' hyperthyroidism. The CDR3 here is CAWGDGTGPRYEQYF. In nucleotides, the CDR3 is TGTGCCTGGGGCGATGGGACAGGGCCCCGGTACGAGCAGTACTTC.